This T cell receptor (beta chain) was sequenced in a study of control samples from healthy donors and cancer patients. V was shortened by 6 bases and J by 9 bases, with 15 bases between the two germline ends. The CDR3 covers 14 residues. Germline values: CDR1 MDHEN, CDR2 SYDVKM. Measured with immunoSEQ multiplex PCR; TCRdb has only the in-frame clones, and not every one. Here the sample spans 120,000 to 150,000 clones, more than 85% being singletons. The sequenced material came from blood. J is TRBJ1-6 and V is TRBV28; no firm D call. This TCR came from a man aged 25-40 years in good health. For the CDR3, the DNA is TGTGCCAGCAGATCTACAGCCGACGGTTCACCCCTCCACTTT. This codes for CASRSTADGSPLHF.